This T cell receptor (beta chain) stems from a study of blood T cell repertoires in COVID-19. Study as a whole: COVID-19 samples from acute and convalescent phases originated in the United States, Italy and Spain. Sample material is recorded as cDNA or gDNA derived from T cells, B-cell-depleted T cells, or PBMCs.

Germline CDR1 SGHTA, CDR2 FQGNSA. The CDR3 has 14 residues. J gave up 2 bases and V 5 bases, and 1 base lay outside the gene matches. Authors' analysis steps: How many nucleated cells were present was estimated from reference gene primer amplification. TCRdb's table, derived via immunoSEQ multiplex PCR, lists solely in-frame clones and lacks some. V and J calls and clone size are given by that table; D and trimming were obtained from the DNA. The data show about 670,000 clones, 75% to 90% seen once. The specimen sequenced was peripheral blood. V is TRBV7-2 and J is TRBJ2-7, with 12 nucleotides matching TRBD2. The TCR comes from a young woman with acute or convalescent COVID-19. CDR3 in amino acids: CASSPSGGAYEQYF. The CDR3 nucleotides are TGTGCCAGCAGCCCTAGCGGGGGGGCCTACGAGCAGTACTTC.